These 6 T cell receptor beta chains were sequenced from one sample in a study of CD8+ T cells in alopecia areata. The treatment: oral pan-JAK inhibitor, 5-10 mg twice daily. Extraction and reverse transcription of RNA yielded cDNA as the sequencing template. The repertoire was sequenced with immunoSEQ multiplex PCR; TCRdb's copy has only in-frame clones and lacks some. The table shows roughly 190,000 clones, with approximately 57% occurring only once. The source was CD4+ T cells sorted from blood, collected at week 24, from a patient treated with tofacitinib. These TCRs come from a human donor with alopecia areata.

The chain joins TRBV29-1 to TRBJ2-2; D unclear. With 6 bases removed from V and 5 bases from J, the gap between germline ends came to 4 bases. In germline, CDR1 is SQVTM, CDR2 ANQGSEA. The CDR3 has 10 amino acids. CDR3 DNA: TGCAGCGTAGGGACCGGGGAGCTGTTTTTT. It yields the protein CSVGTGELFF.

This clone was recorded a few times. The chain has TRBV11-1 and TRBJ2-2; D remains unclear. The ends were cut back, 6 bases at V and 0 bases at J, with 17 bases in the middle. The CDR3 runs 17 residues. Germline V gene lookup returns CDR1 SGHAT and CDR2 FQDESV (reference sequence). CDR3 sequence (DNA): TGTGCCAGCAGTACCGACGGTTTAATGCCGAACACCGGGGAGCTGTTTTTT. Amino acids: CASSTDGLMPNTGELFF.

The chain links TRBV28 to TRBJ1-1; the D is unclear. The CDR3 has 12 residues. Germline V gene lookup returns CDR1 MDHEN and CDR2 SYDVKM. V was pared by 7 bases and J by 2 bases, with 8 bases between. This chain's CDR3 is CASKTQNTEAFF. CDR3 bases: TGTGCCAGCAAGACCCAAAACACTGAAGCTTTCTTT.

This chain uses TRBV30 with TRBJ2-4; tentatively, D is TRBD2 (5 bases). The CDR3 consists of 13 residues. The ends were cut back, 8 bases at V and 4 bases at J, with 15 bases in the middle. Germline-derived CDR1 and CDR2 are GTSNPN and SVGIG (reference sequence). DNA of the CDR3: TGTGCCGCGGAGGAAACGACGAAAAACATTCAGTACTTC. Protein sequence: CAAEETTKNIQYF.

This CDR3 is CASSVAGRNTEAFF. The CDR3 coding sequence is TGTGCCAGCAGCGTAGCCGGGCGGAACACTGAAGCTTTCTTT. The chain is built from TRBV9 and TRBJ1-1, with D unclear. The CDR3 has 14 amino acids. The V end lost 0 bases, the J end lost 1 base, and 7 bases lay between the germline ends. Germline V gives CDR1 SGDLS, CDR2 YYNGEE.

The chain recombines TRBV27 with TRBJ1-2; TRBD1 matches at 9 bases. The junction had 3 bases not matched to a gene; V was cut back by 8 bases and J by 5 bases. Per the germline V gene, CDR1 is MNHEY and CDR2 is SMNVEV (reference sequence). The CDR3 runs to 12 residues. The chain's CDR3 is CASRTGVYGYTF. The CDR3 DNA sequence: TGTGCCAGCCGGACAGGGGTTTATGGCTACACCTTC.